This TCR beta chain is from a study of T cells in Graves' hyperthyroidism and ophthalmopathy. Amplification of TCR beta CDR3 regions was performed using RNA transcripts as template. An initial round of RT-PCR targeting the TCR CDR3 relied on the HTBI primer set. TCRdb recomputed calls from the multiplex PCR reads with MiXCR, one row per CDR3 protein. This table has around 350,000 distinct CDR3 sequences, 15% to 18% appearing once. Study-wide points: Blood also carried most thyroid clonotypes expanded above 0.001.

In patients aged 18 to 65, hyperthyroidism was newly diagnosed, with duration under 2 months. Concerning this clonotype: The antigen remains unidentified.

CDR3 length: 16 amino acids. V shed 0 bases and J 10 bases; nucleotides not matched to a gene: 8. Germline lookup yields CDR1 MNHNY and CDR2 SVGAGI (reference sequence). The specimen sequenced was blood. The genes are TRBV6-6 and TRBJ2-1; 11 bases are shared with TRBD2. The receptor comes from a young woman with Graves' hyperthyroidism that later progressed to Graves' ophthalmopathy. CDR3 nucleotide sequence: TGTGCCAGCAGTTACTCGTTCACTAGCGGGAGCGAAGAGCAGTTCTTC. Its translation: CASSYSFTSGSEEQFF.